This entry describes one T cell receptor (beta chain). Its antigen is not identified. Measured with immunoSEQ multiplex PCR; TCRdb has only the in-frame clones, and not every one. Seen here are some 130,000 clones, around three quarters observed once, and the top ten hold 5% to 6%. The source of the sample is a study of a mutant IDH1 vaccine in newly diagnosed glioma. Study as a whole: Radiotherapy alone preceded vaccination by 4-6 weeks; alternatively, vaccination started with temozolomide cycles. Patients had received radiotherapy, temozolomide, or both previously, most receiving both.

The time point denotes: week 11, during vaccination. Vaccinated patients received 300 ug of mutant IDH1 20-mer peptide per dose, with topical imiquimod. Each donor presented with a new WHO grade 3 or 4 astrocytoma that tested IDH1-mutant and showed ATRX loss. This CDR3 has 14 residues. Trimming stripped 0 bases from V and 8 bases from J, with 9 bases between. The germline gives CDR1 SGHNT, CDR2 YYREEE (reference sequence). This receptor was obtained from a man aged 40-49 years with glioma. This chain links TRBV5-4 with TRBJ1-6; tentative D call: TRBD1 (6 bases). Sample: PBMCs, taken from a glioma patient whose treatment included an IDH1 peptide vaccine. For the CDR3, the DNA is TGTGCCAGCAGCTTGGGTTCAGGGGATTCACCCCTCCACTTT. Its translation: CASSLGSGDSPLHF.